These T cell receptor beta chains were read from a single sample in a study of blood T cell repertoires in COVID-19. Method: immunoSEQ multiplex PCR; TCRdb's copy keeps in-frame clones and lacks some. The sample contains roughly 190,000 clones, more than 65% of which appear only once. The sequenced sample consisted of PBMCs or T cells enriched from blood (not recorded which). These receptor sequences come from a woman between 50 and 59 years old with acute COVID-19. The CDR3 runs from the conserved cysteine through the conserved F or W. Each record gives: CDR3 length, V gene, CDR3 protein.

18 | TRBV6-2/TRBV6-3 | CASSFFRGQGIINQPQHF
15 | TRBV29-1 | CSVDGGQGALYGYTF
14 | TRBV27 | CASSRQGAKNIQYF
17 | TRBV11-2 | CASSIRTSGGSYNEQFF
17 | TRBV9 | CASSASSGGGPYNEQFF
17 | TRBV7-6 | CASSDPRGALLPDTQYF
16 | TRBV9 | CASSVLAGGPAETQYF
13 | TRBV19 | CASSIVGHYGYTF
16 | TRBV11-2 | CASSFPDRGRTGELFF
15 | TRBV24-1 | CATRAGTGSGYGYTF
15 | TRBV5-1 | CASSLGRWGEAEAFF
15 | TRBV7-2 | CASIKLQGAIGELFF
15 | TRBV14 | CASSQEGALNSPLHF
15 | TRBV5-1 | CASSQDRSGTGELFF
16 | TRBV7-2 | CASSLRSLAGGYEQFF
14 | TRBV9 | CASSVRGDNSPLHF
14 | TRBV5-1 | CASSSNSGANVLTF
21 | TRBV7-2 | CASSLAWGAGVPGSNTGELFF
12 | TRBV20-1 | CSASPSTDTQYF
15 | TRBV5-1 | CASSLAGQNQETQYF
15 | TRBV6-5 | CASRGGTDSNQPQHF
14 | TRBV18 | CASSPRGLRQPQHF
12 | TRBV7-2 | CASSPYSGAQYF
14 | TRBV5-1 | CASRNLGSNYGYTF
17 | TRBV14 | CASSQDGGRGANTEAFF
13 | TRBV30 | CAWSRETPPEAFF
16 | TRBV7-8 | CASSFNHGGSTDTQYF
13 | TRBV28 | CASSLGQSNEQFF
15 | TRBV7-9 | CASSLTGQGTDTQYF
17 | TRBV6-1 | CASSDDRGRLSLAEAFF
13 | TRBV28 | CASSFGIRTEAFF
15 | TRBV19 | CASSIRLAVTDTQYF
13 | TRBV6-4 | CASRGTALKTQYF
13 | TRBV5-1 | CASSNTGVDGYTF
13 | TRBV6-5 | CASSLQGYSPLHF
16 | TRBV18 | CASSRRDRASDYGYTF
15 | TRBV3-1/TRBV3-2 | CASSQDSGQGNTIYF
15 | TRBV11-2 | CASSRTTGMNTEAFF
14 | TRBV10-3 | CAISESQGAYGYTF
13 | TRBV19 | CASSTGGNTEAFF
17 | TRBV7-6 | CASSLKRDRGHTDTQYF
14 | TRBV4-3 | CASSQVQIEEGAFF